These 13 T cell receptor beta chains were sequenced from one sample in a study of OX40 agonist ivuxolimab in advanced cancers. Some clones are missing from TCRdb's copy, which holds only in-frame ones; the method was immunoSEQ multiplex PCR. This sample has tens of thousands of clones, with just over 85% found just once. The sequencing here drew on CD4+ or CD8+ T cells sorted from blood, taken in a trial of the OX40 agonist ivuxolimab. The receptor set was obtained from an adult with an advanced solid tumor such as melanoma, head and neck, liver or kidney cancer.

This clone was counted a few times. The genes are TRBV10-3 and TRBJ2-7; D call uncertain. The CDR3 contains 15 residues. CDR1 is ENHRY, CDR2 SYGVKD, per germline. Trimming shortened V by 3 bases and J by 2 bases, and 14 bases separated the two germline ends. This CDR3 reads CAISDPVVATYEQYF. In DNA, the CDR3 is TGTGCCATCAGTGACCCCGTGGTAGCTACCTACGAGCAGTACTTC.

CDR3 sequence reads: CASSGRTYGKGYEQYF. The CDR3 bases are TGTGCCAGCAGTGGGAGGACCTACGGAAAAGGGTACGAGCAGTACTTC. The chain employs TRBV25-1 and TRBJ2-7; TRBD2 might be the D (5 bases). The CDR3 spans 16 residues. CDR1 MGHDK and CDR2 SYGVNS come from the germline V gene. V lost 4 bases, J lost 4 bases, and 20 bases lay in between.

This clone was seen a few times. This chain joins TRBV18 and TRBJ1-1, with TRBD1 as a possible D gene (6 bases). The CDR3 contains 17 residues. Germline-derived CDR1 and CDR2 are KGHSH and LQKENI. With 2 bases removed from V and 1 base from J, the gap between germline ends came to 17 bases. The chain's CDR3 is CASSPYPQGYQNTEAFF. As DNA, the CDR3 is TGTGCCAGCTCACCATACCCGCAGGGGTACCAGAACACTGAAGCTTTCTTT.

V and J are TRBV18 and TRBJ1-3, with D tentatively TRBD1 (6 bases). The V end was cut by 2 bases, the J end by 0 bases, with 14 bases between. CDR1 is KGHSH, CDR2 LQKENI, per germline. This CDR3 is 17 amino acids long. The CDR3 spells CASSPKDSVNSGNTIYF. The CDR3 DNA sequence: TGTGCCAGCTCACCAAAGGACAGCGTAAACTCTGGAAACACCATATATTTT. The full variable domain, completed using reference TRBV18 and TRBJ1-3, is NAGVMQNPRHLVRRRGQEARLRCSPMKGHSHVYWYRQLPEEGLKFMVYLQKENIIDESGMPKERFSAEFPKEGPSILRIQQVVRGDSAAYFCASSPKDSVNSGNTIYFGEGSWLTVV.

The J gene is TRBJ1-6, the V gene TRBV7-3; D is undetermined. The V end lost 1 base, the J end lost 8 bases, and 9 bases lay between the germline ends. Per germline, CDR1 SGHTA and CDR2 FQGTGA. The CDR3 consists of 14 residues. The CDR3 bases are TGTGCCAGCAGCTTAAAGGCTAGGGATTCACCCCTCCACTTT. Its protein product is CASSLKARDSPLHF.

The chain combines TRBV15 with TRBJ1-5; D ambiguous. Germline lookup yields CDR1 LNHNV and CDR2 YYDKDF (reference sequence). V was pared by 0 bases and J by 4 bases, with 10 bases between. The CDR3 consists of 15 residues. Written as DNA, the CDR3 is TGTGCCACCAGCAGAGATAGGGCCGGGAATCAGCCCCAGCATTTT. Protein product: CATSRDRAGNQPQHF.

Here the CDR3 reads CASSQEPNQPQHF. Here the CDR3 DNA reads TGCGCCAGCAGCCAAGAGCCTAATCAGCCCCAGCATTTT. V gene TRBV4-3 combines with J gene TRBJ1-5; D gene ambiguous. The germline V gene has CDR1 LGHNA and CDR2 YSLEER. The CDR3 totals 13 residues. V was trimmed by 0 bases and J by 4 bases, leaving 4 bases between them.

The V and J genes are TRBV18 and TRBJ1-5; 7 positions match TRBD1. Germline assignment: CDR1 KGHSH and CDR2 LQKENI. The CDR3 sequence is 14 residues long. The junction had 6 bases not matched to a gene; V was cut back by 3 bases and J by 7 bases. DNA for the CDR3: TGTGCCAGCTCACCGTGGCAGGGGGAGCAGCCCCAGCATTTT. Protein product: CASSPWQGEQPQHF.

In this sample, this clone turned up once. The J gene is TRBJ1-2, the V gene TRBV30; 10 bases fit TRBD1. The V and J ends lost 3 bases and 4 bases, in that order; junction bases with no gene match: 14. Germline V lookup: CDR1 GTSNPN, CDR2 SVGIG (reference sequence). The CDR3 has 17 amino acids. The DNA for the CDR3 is TGTGCCTGGAGCGCCAGGGACAGGGGTTTCTCGGTCTATGGCTACACCTTC. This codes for CAWSARDRGFSVYGYTF.

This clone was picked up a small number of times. The CDR3 DNA follows: TGCGCCAGCAGCCAAGATCCCAGGTTCAACACTGAAGCTTTCTTT. Its translation: CASSQDPRFNTEAFF. The chain employs TRBV4-3 and TRBJ1-1; D gene uncertain. The CDR3 runs 15 residues. V lost 0 bases and J lost 2, with 10 bases in between. Per germline, CDR1 LGHNA and CDR2 YSLEER.

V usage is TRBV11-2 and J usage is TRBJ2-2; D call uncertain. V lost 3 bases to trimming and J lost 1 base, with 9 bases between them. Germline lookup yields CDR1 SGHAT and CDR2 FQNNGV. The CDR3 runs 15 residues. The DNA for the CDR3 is TGTGCCAGCAGCTTCTCGTACATGAACACCGGGGAGCTGTTTTTT. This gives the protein CASSFSYMNTGELFF.

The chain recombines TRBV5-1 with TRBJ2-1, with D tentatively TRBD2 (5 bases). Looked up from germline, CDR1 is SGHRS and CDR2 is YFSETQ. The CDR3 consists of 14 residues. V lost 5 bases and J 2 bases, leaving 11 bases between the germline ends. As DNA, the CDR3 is TGCGCCAGCAGGGGGTCCGGGGCCTACAATGAGCAGTTCTTC. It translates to CASRGSGAYNEQFF.

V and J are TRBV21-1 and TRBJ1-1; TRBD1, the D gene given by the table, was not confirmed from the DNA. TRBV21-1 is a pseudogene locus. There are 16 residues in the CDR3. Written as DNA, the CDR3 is TGTGCCAGCAGCAAAGAGTCCCGCGACAGAGGCACTGAAGCTTTCTTT. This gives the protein CASSKESRDRGTEAFF.